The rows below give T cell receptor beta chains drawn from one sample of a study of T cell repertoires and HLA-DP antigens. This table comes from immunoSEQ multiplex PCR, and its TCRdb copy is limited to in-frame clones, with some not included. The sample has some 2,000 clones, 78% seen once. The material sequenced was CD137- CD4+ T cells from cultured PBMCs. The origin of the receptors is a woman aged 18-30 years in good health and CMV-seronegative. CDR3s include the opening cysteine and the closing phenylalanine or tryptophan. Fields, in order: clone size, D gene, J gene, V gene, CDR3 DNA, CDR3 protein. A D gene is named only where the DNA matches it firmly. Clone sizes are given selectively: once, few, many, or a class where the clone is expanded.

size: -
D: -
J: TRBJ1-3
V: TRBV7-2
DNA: TGTGCCAGCAGCCGACTGTTCTCTGGAAACACCATATATTTT
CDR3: CASSRLFSGNTIYF

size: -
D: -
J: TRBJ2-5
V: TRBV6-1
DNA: TGTGCCAGCACTGTACCGGGGGGCGAGACCCAGTACTTC
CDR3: CASTVPGGETQYF

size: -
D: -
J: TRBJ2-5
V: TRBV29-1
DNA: TGCAGCGTTGAGGGGAACGCCCCCGTTAAGACCCAGTACTTC
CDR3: CSVEGNAPVKTQYF

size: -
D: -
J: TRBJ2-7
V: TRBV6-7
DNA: TGTGCCAGCAGTTACGGGCAGGGACCCTACGAGCAGTACTTC
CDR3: CASSYGQGPYEQYF

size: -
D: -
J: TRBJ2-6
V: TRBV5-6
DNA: TGTGCCAGCAGCTTGCCACCGGACCCTGGGGCCAACGTCCTGACTTTC
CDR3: CASSLPPDPGANVLTF

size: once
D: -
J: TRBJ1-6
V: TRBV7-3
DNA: TGTGCCAGCAGCTCTACCGGCGAATATAATTCACCCCTCCACTTT
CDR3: CASSSTGEYNSPLHF

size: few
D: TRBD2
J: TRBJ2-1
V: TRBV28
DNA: TGTGCCAGCAGTTTACAGCGGGGGGGCGATGGGCAGTTCTTC
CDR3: CASSLQRGGDGQFF

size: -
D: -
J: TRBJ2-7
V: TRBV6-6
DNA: TGTGCCAGCAGTTACGGGCAGGGCCCCTACGAGCAGTACTTC
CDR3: CASSYGQGPYEQYF

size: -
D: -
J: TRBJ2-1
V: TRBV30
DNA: TGTGCCTGGGAGAAGCGGACTCAGCAGTTCTTC
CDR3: CAWEKRTQQFF

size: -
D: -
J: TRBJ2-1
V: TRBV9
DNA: TGTGCCAGCAGCGTAGGCCGGTTGGGGTCCGGTGAGCAGTTCTTC
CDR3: CASSVGRLGSGEQFF

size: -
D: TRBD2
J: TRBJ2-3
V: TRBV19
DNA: TGTGCCAGTAGGGGGACTAGCGGGAGACGGGGTCACACAGATACGCAGTATTTT
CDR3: CASRGTSGRRGHTDTQYF

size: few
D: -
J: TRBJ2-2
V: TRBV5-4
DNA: TGTGCCAGCAGCCCGAGCCTACTAGCAGGGACGGGCACCGGGGAGCTGTTTTTT
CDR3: CASSPSLLAGTGTGELFF

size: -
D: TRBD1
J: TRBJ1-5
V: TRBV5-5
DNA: TGTGCCAGCAGCCCAACCCCGGGACAGATCAATCAGCCCCAGCATTTT
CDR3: CASSPTPGQINQPQHF

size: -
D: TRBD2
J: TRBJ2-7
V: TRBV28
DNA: TGTGCCAGCAGGGGGGGACTAGCGGCCTCTTACGAGCAGTACTTC
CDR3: CASRGGLAASYEQYF

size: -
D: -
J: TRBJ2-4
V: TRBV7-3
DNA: TGTGCCAGCAGCTCCAGGGGCGTGGACATTCAGTACTTC
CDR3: CASSSRGVDIQYF

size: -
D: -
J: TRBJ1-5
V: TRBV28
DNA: TGTGCCAGCAGCCCCCTGCAGGGATGGGATCAGCCCCAGCATTTT
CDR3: CASSPLQGWDQPQHF

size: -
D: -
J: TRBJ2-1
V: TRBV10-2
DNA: TGCGCCAGCAGGAGGGACCCTACACGGAATGAGCAGTTCTTC
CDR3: CASRRDPTRNEQFF

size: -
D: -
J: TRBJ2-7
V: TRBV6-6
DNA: TGTGCCAGCAGTTACTCGAGGGACAACTCCTACGAGCAGTACTTC
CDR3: CASSYSRDNSYEQYF

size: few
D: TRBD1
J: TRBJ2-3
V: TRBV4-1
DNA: TGCGCCAGCATGACAGGGGGTCCAGATACGCAGTATTTT
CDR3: CASMTGGPDTQYF

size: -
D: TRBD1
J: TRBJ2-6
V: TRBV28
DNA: TGTGCCAGCAGGAACCCCCCGGGACAGGGGGCTGGGGCCAACGTCCTGACTTTC
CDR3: CASRNPPGQGAGANVLTF

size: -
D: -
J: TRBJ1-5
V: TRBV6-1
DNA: TGTGCCACAAATTCAGGGTGGGCCAAGCCCCAGCATTTT
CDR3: CATNSGWAKPQHF

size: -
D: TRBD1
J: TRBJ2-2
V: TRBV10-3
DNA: TGTGCCATCAGTGAGCAAGGACAGGTCAACACCGGGGAGCTGTTTTTT
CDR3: CAISEQGQVNTGELFF

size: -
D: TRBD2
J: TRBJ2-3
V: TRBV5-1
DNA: TGCGCCAGCAGCTCAGGCAACCTAGCGGGAGGGGGAGATACGCAGTATTTT
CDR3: CASSSGNLAGGGDTQYF